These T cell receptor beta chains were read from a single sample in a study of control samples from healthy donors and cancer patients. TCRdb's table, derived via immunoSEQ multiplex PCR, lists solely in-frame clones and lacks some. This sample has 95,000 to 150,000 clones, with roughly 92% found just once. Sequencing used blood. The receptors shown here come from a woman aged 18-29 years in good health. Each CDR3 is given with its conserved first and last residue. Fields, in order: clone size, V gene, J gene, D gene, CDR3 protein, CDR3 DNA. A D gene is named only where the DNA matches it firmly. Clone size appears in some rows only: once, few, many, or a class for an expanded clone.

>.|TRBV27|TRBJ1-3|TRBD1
CASSTYRGSGNTIYF
TGTGCCAGCAGTACTTACAGGGGCTCTGGAAACACCATATATTTT
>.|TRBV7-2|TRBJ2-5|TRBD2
CASSLALSGLAGALSQETQYF
TGTGCCAGCAGCTTAGCCCTATCGGGACTAGCGGGGGCCCTTTCCCAAGAGACCCAGTACTTC
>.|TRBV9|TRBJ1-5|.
CASSVQGRGNQPQHF
TGTGCCAGCAGCGTCCAGGGGCGAGGCAATCAGCCCCAGCATTTT
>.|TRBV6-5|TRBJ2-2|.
CASLAANTGELFF
TGTGCCAGCCTAGCCGCGAACACCGGGGAGCTGTTTTTT
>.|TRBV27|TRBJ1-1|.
CASSPLGQIWGTEAFF
TGTGCCAGCAGTCCGCTGGGTCAGATCTGGGGCACTGAAGCTTTCTTT
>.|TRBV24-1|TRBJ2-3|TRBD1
CATSDLGTGGGDTQYF
TGTGCCACCAGTGATTTGGGGACAGGGGGAGGAGATACGCAGTATTTT
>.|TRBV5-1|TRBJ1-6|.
CASSLQERSPLHF
TGCGCCAGCAGCCTACAAGAGCGGTCACCCCTCCACTTT
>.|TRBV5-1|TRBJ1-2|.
CASSLPGYGYTF
TGCGCCAGCAGCTTACCGGGCTATGGCTACACCTTC
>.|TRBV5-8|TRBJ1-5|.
CASSKERNQPQHF
TGTGCCAGCAGCAAGGAGAGGAATCAGCCCCAGCATTTT
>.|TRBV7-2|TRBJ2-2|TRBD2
CASSRQGLAPGELFF
TGTGCCAGCAGCAGACAGGGACTAGCTCCCGGGGAGCTGTTTTTT
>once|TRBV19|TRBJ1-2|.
CASSIGPAGRYGYTF
TGTGCCAGTAGTATAGGTCCGGCAGGGAGGTATGGCTACACCTTC
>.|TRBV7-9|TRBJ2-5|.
CASSSNDGSVQETQYF
TGTGCCAGCAGCTCCAATGACGGTTCCGTTCAAGAGACCCAGTACTTC
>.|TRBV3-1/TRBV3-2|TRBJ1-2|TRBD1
CASSQGLAGGLNGYTF
TGTGCCAGCAGCCAAGGGTTGGCAGGGGGCCTCAATGGCTACACCTTC
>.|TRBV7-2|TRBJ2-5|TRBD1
CASSWDRQETQYF
TGTGCCAGCAGCTGGGACAGGCAAGAGACCCAGTACTTC
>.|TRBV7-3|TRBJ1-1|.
CASSLQSNTEAFF
TGTGCCAGCAGCCTCCAGTCTAACACTGAAGCTTTCTTT
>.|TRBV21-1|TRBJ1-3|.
CASSKENTIYF
TGTGCCAGCAGCAAAGAGAACACCATATATTTT
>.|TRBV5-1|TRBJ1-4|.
CASATNPVSTNEKLFF
TGCGCCAGCGCGACAAATCCGGTCTCGACTAATGAAAAACTGTTTTTT
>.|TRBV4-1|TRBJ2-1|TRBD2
CASSPSLAGEQFF
TGCGCCAGCAGCCCGTCACTAGCGGGCGAGCAGTTCTTC
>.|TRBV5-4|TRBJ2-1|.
CASSAVLRGNNEQFF
TGTGCCAGCAGCGCCGTTTTGCGGGGAAACAATGAGCAGTTCTTC
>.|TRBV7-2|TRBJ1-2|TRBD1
CASSLDARQGPNYGYTF
TGTGCCAGCAGCTTAGACGCTCGACAGGGGCCTAACTATGGCTACACCTTC
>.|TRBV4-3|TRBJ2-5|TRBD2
CASSQDKGRGWETQYF
TGCGCCAGCAGCCAAGATAAGGGGAGGGGCTGGGAGACCCAGTACTTC
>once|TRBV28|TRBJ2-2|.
CASKEGIGTGELFF
TGTGCCTCCAAGGAGGGGATAGGGACCGGGGAGCTGTTTTTT
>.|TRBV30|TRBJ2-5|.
CAWSLGAQETQYF
TGTGCCTGGAGTCTAGGGGCCCAAGAGACCCAGTACTTC
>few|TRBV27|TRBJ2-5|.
CASSADGRTQYF
TGTGCCAGCAGTGCCGATGGGAGGACCCAGTACTTC
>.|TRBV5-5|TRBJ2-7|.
CASSLDIVKREQYF
TGTGCCAGCAGCTTGGACATAGTCAAGAGGGAGCAGTACTTC
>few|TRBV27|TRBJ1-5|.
CASSLSDSNQPQHF
TGTGCCAGCAGTTTAAGCGATAGCAATCAGCCCCAGCATTTT
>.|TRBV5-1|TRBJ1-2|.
CASSLGGTPIYGYTF
TGCGCCAGCAGCTTGGGTGGGACCCCGATCTATGGCTACACCTTC
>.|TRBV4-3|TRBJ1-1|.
CASSQERPPQGPNTEAFF
TGCGCCAGCAGCCAAGAGAGGCCCCCCCAGGGCCCGAACACTGAAGCTTTCTTT
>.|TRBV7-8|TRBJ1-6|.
CASSLGPASNSPLHF
TGTGCCAGCAGCTTAGGGCCGGCATCTAATTCACCCCTCCACTTT
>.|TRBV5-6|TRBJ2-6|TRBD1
CASSGQGAQGANVLTF
TGTGCCAGCAGCGGGCAGGGGGCGCAGGGGGCCAACGTCCTGACTTTC
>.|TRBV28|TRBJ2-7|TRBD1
CASSEAGGSYEQYF
TGTGCCAGCAGTGAGGCAGGGGGATCATACGAGCAGTACTTC
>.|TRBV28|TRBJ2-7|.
CASSLIGPGHSSYEQYF
TGTGCCAGCAGTTTAATTGGGCCGGGACACAGCTCCTACGAGCAGTACTTC
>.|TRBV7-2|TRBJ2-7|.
CASSFSSGTYEQYF
TGTGCCAGCAGCTTTAGTTCCGGGACCTACGAGCAGTACTTC
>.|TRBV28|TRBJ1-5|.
CASSLRVLFRVFVQPQHF
TGTGCCAGCAGCTTACGTGTTTTGTTCCGGGTTTTCGTTCAGCCCCAGCATTTT
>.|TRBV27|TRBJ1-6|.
CASSFGVINSPLHF
TGTGCCAGCAGTTTTGGAGTAATTAATTCACCCCTCCACTTT
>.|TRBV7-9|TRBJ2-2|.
CASSFTPGELFF
TGTGCCAGCAGCTTTACCCCCGGGGAGCTGTTTTTT
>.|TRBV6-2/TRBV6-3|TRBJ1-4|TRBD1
CASSDRTTGGANEKLFF
TGTGCCAGCAGTGATCGTACGACAGGGGGGGCTAATGAAAAACTGTTTTTT
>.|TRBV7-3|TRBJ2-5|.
CASSGGGSETQYF
TGTGCCAGCAGCGGAGGGGGGTCAGAGACCCAGTACTTC